The 19 T cell receptor beta chains presented below share a single source sample, sequenced in a study of shared clonotypes between healthy human individuals. Generated by immunoSEQ multiplex PCR, the TCRdb table keeps only in-frame clones and is missing some. The table lists roughly 2.6 million clones, more than 90% of them singletons, with 0.13% to 0.15% in the top ten. The sequencing input was naive CD4+ T cells sorted from blood. The subset: CD45RA+ positively selected. These receptors were taken from a man aged 18-30 years in good health.

The J gene is TRBJ1-4, the V gene TRBV27; tentatively, D is TRBD1 (5 bases). The CDR3 has 15 amino acids. Trimming cost V 5 bases and J 2 bases, with 12 bases left between them. Per the germline V gene, CDR1 is MNHEY and CDR2 is SMNVEV (reference sequence). The CDR3 sequence: CASSPMWGTNEKLFF. CDR3 nucleotide sequence: TGTGCCAGCAGTCCGATGTGGGGGACTAATGAAAAACTGTTTTTT.

In DNA form, the CDR3 reads TGTGCCAGCAGTGGCCTTACAGGGGGTAGCGGGAAGACCCAGTACTTC. Encoded protein: CASSGLTGGSGKTQYF. V and J are TRBV6-1 and TRBJ2-5; D might be TRBD1 or TRBD2, each matching 8 bases. CDR1 is MNHNS and CDR2 is SASEGT in the germline V gene. There are 16 residues in the CDR3. Deletions cut 4 bases from V and 6 bases from J, with 21 bases between.

The chain carries TRBV7-9 and TRBJ1-4; TRBD1 is a possible D gene (6 bases). CDR3 length: 15 residues. V was cut by 2 bases and J by 0 bases, with 7 bases left in between. Germline CDR1 reads SEHNR; CDR2 reads FQNEAQ (reference sequence). The CDR3 bases are TGTGCCAGCAGCTTATGGGACACAACTAATGAAAAACTGTTTTTT. Amino acid sequence: CASSLWDTTNEKLFF.

The chain employs TRBV30 and TRBJ1-5; unclear D gene. Germline V gene data show CDR1 as GTSNPN and CDR2 as SVGIG (reference sequence). Trimming left V 1 base short and J 2 bases short, with 6 bases between. The CDR3 runs 13 residues. CDR3 DNA: TGTGCCTGGAGTGGTAGGGGCAATCAGCCCCAGCATTTT. Protein sequence: CAWSGRGNQPQHF. Full variable domain (outside the CDR3, taken from reference TRBV30 and TRBJ1-5): SQTIHQWPATLVQPVGSPLSLECTVEGTSNPNLYWYRQAAGRGLQLLFYSVGIGQISSEVPQNLSASRPQDRQFILSSKKLLLSDSGFYLCAWSGRGNQPQHFGDGTRLSIL.

As regards this clone: The germline gene is not matched at one end of the junction; a read error may be the cause. J is TRBJ1-4 and V is TRBV15; D gene uncertain. The CDR3 is made up of 14 amino acids. Germline assignment: CDR1 LNHNV and CDR2 YYDKDF (reference sequence). As DNA, the CDR3 is TGTGCCACCAGCAGAGATCCTACTATTGAAAAACTGTTTTTT. It translates to CATSRDPTIEKLFF. Drawing the rest from reference TRBV15 and TRBJ1-4, the complete variable domain is DAMVIQNPRYQVTQFGKPVTLSCSQTLNHNVMYWYQQKSSQAPKLLFHYYDKDFNNEADTPDNFQSRRPNTSFCFLDIRSPGLGDTAMYLCATSRDPTIEKLFFGSGTQLSVL.

This chain links TRBV25-1 with TRBJ2-3; D call uncertain. From germline, CDR1 is MGHDK and CDR2 SYGVNS. This CDR3 comprises 12 residues. V shed 2 bases and J shed 9 bases, with 9 bases lying between them. Here the CDR3 DNA reads TGTGCCAGCAGTGAACTGGTGGGCACGCAGTATTTT. Translating gives CASSELVGTQYF.

This clone appeared a few times. The V gene is TRBV6-5, the J gene TRBJ2-2, with 8 bases that match TRBD1. The ends lost 7 bases at V and 4 bases at J; junction bases unmatched: 8. CDR3 length: 15 residues. From germline, CDR1 is MNHEY and CDR2 SVGAGI. The CDR3 loop is CASTYRTGTTGELFF. DNA of the CDR3: TGTGCCAGCACCTACCGGACAGGGACCACCGGGGAGCTGTTTTTT.

The chain combines TRBV5-7 with TRBJ1-2, with TRBD1 matching 7 bases. TRBV5-7 has ORF status, its function being uncertain. The J segment lost 3 bases and the V segment lost 5 bases, leaving 7 bases of the junction unmatched. This CDR3 has 14 amino acids. The CDR3 protein is CASRVTGFDYGYTF. As DNA, the CDR3 is TGTGCCAGCAGAGTGACAGGGTTTGACTATGGCTACACCTTC.

The chain couples TRBV30 to TRBJ1-5; D might be TRBD1 (5 bases). Trimming took off 0 bases at V and 7 bases at J, with 10 bases between the two ends. CDR3 length: 13 amino acids. CDR1 is GTSNPN, CDR2 SVGIG, per germline (reference sequence). In nucleotides, the CDR3 is TGTGCCTGGAGTGTTAGTGGGGGGCAGCCCCAGCATTTT. Its protein is CAWSVSGGQPQHF.

The chain links TRBV28 to TRBJ2-7; tentatively, D is TRBD1 or TRBD2 (7 bases each). The CDR3 has 15 residues. Trimming stripped 6 bases from V and 4 bases from J, with 19 bases between. From germline, CDR1 is MDHEN and CDR2 SYDVKM. Written as DNA, the CDR3 is TGTGCCAGCAGGGCAGGGGGGGGGAATGCATACGAGCAGTACTTC. Its protein product is CASRAGGGNAYEQYF.

This sequence joins TRBV6-5 and TRBJ2-5; 13 bases are a match to TRBD2. The CDR3 totals 12 residues. V was clipped by 9 bases and J by 7 bases; unmatched bases: 2. Germline CDR1 and CDR2: MNHEY and SVGAGI. This CDR3 reads CASRLAGGTQYF. The DNA for the CDR3 is TGTGCCAGTAGACTAGCGGGAGGGACCCAGTACTTC.

The chain is built from TRBV5-1 and TRBJ2-1, with TRBD1 as a possible D gene (5 bases). In germline, CDR1 is SGHRS, CDR2 YFSETQ. Trimming shortened V by 0 bases and J by 2 bases, and 15 bases separated the two germline ends. The length of the CDR3 is 17 residues. The CDR3 sequence: CASSLGAGNIAYNEQFF. DNA for the CDR3: TGCGCCAGCAGCTTGGGGGCAGGGAACATCGCCTACAATGAGCAGTTCTTC.

This clone was detected only a few times. Distinct nucleotide sequences in the sample also encode this CDR3. The chain is built from TRBV5-1 and TRBJ1-1, with 7 bases lining up with TRBD1. The CDR3 loop spans 13 amino acids. Germline V gene lookup returns CDR1 SGHRS and CDR2 YFSETQ. V was clipped by 4 bases and J by 3 bases; unmatched bases: 3. In DNA, the CDR3 is TGCGCCAGCAGCCTCCAGGGGGACACTGAAGCTTTCTTT. This codes for CASSLQGDTEAFF. Supplemented by reference TRBV5-1 and TRBJ1-1, the full variable domain reads KAGVTQTPRYLIKTRGQQVTLSCSPISGHRSVSWYQQTPGQGLQFLFEYFSETQRNKGNFPGRFSGRQFSNSRSEMNVSTLELGDSALYLCASSLQGDTEAFFGQGTRLTVV.

The V and J genes are TRBV27 and TRBJ1-2, with 7 bases aligning to TRBD1. The CDR3 runs to 15 residues. CDR1 is MNHEY and CDR2 is SMNVEV in the germline V gene (reference sequence). Unmatched junction bases numbered 6, after V lost 4 bases and J lost 1 base. CDR3 DNA: TGTGCCAGCAGTTCACAGGGGACCCTTAACTATGGCTACACCTTC. Translating gives CASSSQGTLNYGYTF.

The chain employs TRBV19 and TRBJ2-2; TRBD2 matches 7 bases. V shed 3 bases, J shed 4 bases, and the junction held 11 bases outside the gene matches. The CDR3 contains 17 residues. Germline CDR1 reads LNHDA; CDR2 reads SQIVND (reference sequence). This CDR3 reads CASSIVGGSLGTGELFF. Written as DNA, the CDR3 is TGTGCCAGTAGTATTGTTGGCGGGAGTCTGGGCACCGGGGAGCTGTTTTTT.

The CDR3 loop is CASSPDGNYGYTF. The CDR3 DNA follows: TGTGCCAGTAGTCCGGACGGTAACTATGGCTACACCTTC. The rearrangement links TRBV19 to TRBJ1-2; D ambiguous. Deletions cut 5 bases from V and 1 base from J, with 8 bases between. The CDR3 consists of 13 residues. Germline assignment: CDR1 LNHDA and CDR2 SQIVND (reference sequence).

The chain recombines TRBV7-2 with TRBJ2-7, with D perhaps assigned TRBD1 or TRBD2 (5 bases each). V lost 2 bases and J 1 base, leaving 15 bases between the germline ends. Germline lookup yields CDR1 SGHTA and CDR2 FQGNSA. This CDR3 has 16 amino acids. The CDR3 nucleotides read TGTGCCAGCAGCTTATCCGACAGTGGGGGATCCTACGAGCAGTACTTC. As protein: CASSLSDSGGSYEQYF. The whole variable domain, filled in from reference TRBV7-2 and TRBJ2-7, reads GAGVSQSPSNKVTEKGKDVELRCDPISGHTALYWYRQSLGQGLEFLIYFQGNSAPDKSGLPSDRFSAERTGGSVSTLTIQRTQQEDSAVYLCASSLSDSGGSYEQYFGPGTRLTVT.

The J gene is TRBJ2-1, the V gene TRBV6-5, with D tentatively TRBD2 (5 bases). Germline CDR1 is MNHEY and CDR2 is SVGAGI. V lost 4 bases and J lost 0, with 13 bases in between. The CDR3 contains 16 residues. The CDR3 sequence: CASSSLVGGSYNEQFF. Here the CDR3 DNA reads TGTGCCAGCAGTTCGTTAGTCGGAGGCTCCTACAATGAGCAGTTCTTC.

The chain uses TRBV6-5 and TRBJ2-4; 8 nucleotides align to TRBD2. Germline CDR1 is MNHEY and CDR2 is SVGAGI. The CDR3 is 14 residues long. Trimming removed 6 bases from V and 7 bases from J; junction bases left unmatched: 8. The CDR3 bases are TGTGCCAGCAGATCCCGGGGGGGGAAGAACATTCAGTACTTC. It codes for CASRSRGGKNIQYF.